This TCR beta chain was sequenced for a study of chemoradiotherapy in HPV16-positive cancers. Study overall: Functional T-cell assays on two HPV16-positive patients' cells defined candidate HPV-specific clones and common TCR motifs.

Samples were taken several times over chemoradiotherapy. About this clone itself: Its matching antigen is unknown.

Study results and limitations: Better recurrence-free survival went with HPV-responsive T-cell expansion in HPV16-positive patients. Candidate HPV-specific clones and E7-related TCR motifs grew in tumor during treatment.

Assay used: immunoSEQ multiplex PCR; TCRdb lists only in-frame clones, some missing. Seen here are some 11,000 clones, around 87% observed once, and the top ten hold roughly 2.5%. Looked up from germline, CDR1 is SGHRS and CDR2 is YFSETQ. Trimming cost V 3 bases and J 0 bases, with 5 bases left between them. The CDR3 is 13 residues long. The receptor comes from a human donor with HPV-associated anogenital cancer. The specimen was collected from a patient who underwent chemoradiotherapy. The rearrangement joins TRBV5-1 to TRBJ2-3; D is uncertain. CDR3 region: CASSSTSTDTQYF. CDR3 DNA sequence: TGCGCCAGCAGCTCAACTAGCACAGATACGCAGTATTTT. Full variable domain (missing parts from reference TRBV5-1 and TRBJ2-3): KAGVTQTPRYLIKTRGQQVTLSCSPISGHRSVSWYQQTPGQGLQFLFEYFSETQRNKGNFPGRFSGRQFSNSRSEMNVSTLELGDSALYLCASSSTSTDTQYFGPGTRLTVL.